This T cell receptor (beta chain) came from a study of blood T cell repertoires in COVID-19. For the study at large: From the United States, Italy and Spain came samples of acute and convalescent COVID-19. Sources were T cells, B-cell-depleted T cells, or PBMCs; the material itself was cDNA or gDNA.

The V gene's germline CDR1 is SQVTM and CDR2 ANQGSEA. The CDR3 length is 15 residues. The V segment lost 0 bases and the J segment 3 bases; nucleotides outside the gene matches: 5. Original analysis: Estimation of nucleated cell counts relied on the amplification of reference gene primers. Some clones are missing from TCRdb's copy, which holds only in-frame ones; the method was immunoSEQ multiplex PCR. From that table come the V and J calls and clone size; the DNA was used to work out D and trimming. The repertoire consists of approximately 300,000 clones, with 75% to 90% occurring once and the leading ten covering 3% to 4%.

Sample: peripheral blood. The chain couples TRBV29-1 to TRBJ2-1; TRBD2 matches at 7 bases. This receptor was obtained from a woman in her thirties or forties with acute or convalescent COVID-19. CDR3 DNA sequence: TGCAGCGTTGAAGACGGCAGCGGGGACTACAATGAGCAGTTCTTC. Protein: CSVEDGSGDYNEQFF.